These 3 T cell receptor beta chains were sequenced from one sample in a study of post-analysis software for immune sequencing data. Study-level points and caveats: With TRBV5-6, TRBV5-1 and TRBV20-1 included, 4 to 6 TRBV segments were more frequent in patients than in controls.

Unique molecular identifiers were carried by the TCR beta cDNA libraries. TCRdb fed the PCR reads into MiXCR, producing one record per CDR3 protein. This table has 750,000 to 950,000 distinct CDR3 sequences, approximately 53% appearing once. No cognate antigen is known for these TCRs. The sequenced sample was blood. The receptor set was obtained from a girl aged 5 to 17 with multiple sclerosis.

This chain connects TRBV2 to TRBJ2-7; 9 nucleotides line up with TRBD2. Germline trimming cut 4 bases from V and 4 bases from J; bases unmatched to any gene: 11. This CDR3 contains 16 residues. CDR1 and CDR2 (germline): SNHLY, FYNNEI. CDR3 sequence (DNA): TGTGCCAGCAGTGTATCTAGCGGGACCAATGAATACGAGCAGTACTTC. Protein product: CASSVSSGTNEYEQYF.

J is TRBJ1-1 and V is TRBV20-1, with TRBD1 matching 8 bases. Germline lookup yields CDR1 DFQATT and CDR2 SNEGSKA (reference sequence). This CDR3 is built from 12 residues. CDR3 protein: CRVDRENTEAFF. CDR3 coding DNA: TGCAGAGTGGACAGGGAAAACACTGAAGCTTTCTTT.

The gene calls are TRBV12-3 or TRBV12-4 and TRBJ2-5; 10 bases line up with TRBD2. CDR3 length: 15 amino acids. V lost 8 bases and J lost 1; bases outside the gene matches: 7. DNA for the CDR3: TGTGCCAGCCGCGCGACTAGCGGGCTCCAAGAGACCCAGTACTTC. Translating gives CASRATSGLQETQYF.